The clone carrying this T cell receptor beta chain was found a few times. What it binds is unknown. This CDR3 contains 17 residues. Germline CDR1 and CDR2: SGHDT and YYEEEE. V lost 1 base, J lost 6 bases, and 13 bases stayed unmatched. TCRdb redid the calling of the reads with MiXCR, one entry per CDR3 protein. This repertoire shows approximately 350,000 distinct CDR3 sequences, 34% found once; its top ten account for roughly 13%. The sample belongs to a study of T cell repertoires in cytomegalovirus infection. Study at large: An indication of both CMV infection and matching HLA type came from public TCR beta signatures.

Findings of the study overall: HLA-C-restricted CMV-specific TCR beta clonotypes were dominant in the ex vivo response. Frequencies of public TCR beta families were cumulated, and this identified carriers of CMV plus the relevant HLA.

This chain connects TRBV5-6 to TRBJ2-1; 7 positions match TRBD1. The clonotype comes from a human donor in good health (CMV status not recorded). Some clones in this sample may be carry-over from other donors' samples. This material consisted of cultured PBMCs, taken from culture after CMV antigen stimulation. This CDR3 reads CASSLRTGHVVSNEQFF. CDR3 nucleotides: TGTGCCAGCAGCTTGAGGACAGGTCATGTAGTATCCAATGAGCAGTTCTTC.